This TCR beta chain was captured by sequencing in a study of blood T cell repertoires in COVID-19. Study details: Some COVID-19 samples were acute and others convalescent; all came from the United States, Italy and Spain. PBMCs, B-cell-depleted T cells, or T cells were the source of the cDNA or gDNA that made up the material.

V was trimmed by 1 base and J by 4 bases, leaving 10 bases between them. This CDR3 is 14 amino acids long. The V gene's germline CDR1 is MGHDK and CDR2 SYGVNS. Per the original data handling: Using reference gene primer amplification, nucleated cell counts were estimated. The assay was immunoSEQ multiplex PCR, and TCRdb's table has in-frame clones only and misses some. V, J and clone size were drawn from that table, and D and trimming were deduced from the DNA. The sample records 100,000 to 150,000 clones, around 87% being singletons. The V call is TRBV25-1, the J call TRBJ1-2; D uncertain. The specimen was peripheral blood. The clonotype comes from a man between 65 and 79 years old with active COVID-19. The CDR3 nucleotides are TGTGCCAGCAGTGAATCCCAGGTACCCTATGGCTACACCTTC. It yields the protein CASSESQVPYGYTF.